These 18 T cell receptor beta chains came from one sample sequenced in a study of shared clonotypes between healthy human individuals. The repertoire was sequenced with immunoSEQ multiplex PCR; TCRdb's copy has only in-frame clones and lacks some. Among nearly 1 million clones listed, about 80% were seen once. The sequenced sample was memory CD4+ T cells sorted from blood. The subset denotes: CD45RA-negative fraction. These receptor sequences come from a man younger than 35 in good health.

V is TRBV25-1 and J is TRBJ1-1; the D gene is possibly TRBD1 (6 bases). Germline V lookup: CDR1 MGHDK, CDR2 SYGVNS. The CDR3 spans 14 residues. Between the trimmed V and J ends, which lost 2 bases and 0 bases, there was a span of 7 bases. CDR3 DNA sequence: TGTGCCAGCAGTGAAGGGGGCATGAACACTGAAGCTTTCTTT. Its protein product is CASSEGGMNTEAFF.

Only one count was recorded for this clone. The chain has TRBV7-2 and TRBJ2-7, with D possibly called TRBD1 or TRBD2 (5 bases each). This CDR3 spans 14 amino acids. Germline values: CDR1 SGHTA, CDR2 FQGNSA. V lost 2 bases to trimming and J lost 4 bases, with 12 bases between them. Here the CDR3 reads CASSLMGERYEQYF. In DNA form, the CDR3 reads TGTGCCAGCAGCTTAATGGGGGAAAGGTACGAGCAGTACTTC.

V usage is TRBV10-3 and J usage is TRBJ1-2; D remains unclear. The V gene lost 0 bases and the J gene lost 0 bases, with 14 bases spanning the gap. The CDR3 runs 17 residues. Germline V gene sequence: CDR1 ENHRY, CDR2 SYGVKD. For the CDR3, the DNA is TGTGCCATCAGTGAGTCGACTAAGGGTTTGACTAACTATGGCTACACCTTC. It codes for CAISESTKGLTNYGYTF.

The chain joins TRBV11-1 to TRBJ2-7; D unclear. Germline values: CDR1 SGHAT, CDR2 FQDESV (reference sequence). With 1 base removed from V and 5 bases from J, the gap between germline ends came to 3 bases. CDR3 size: 11 residues. The CDR3 DNA follows: TGTGCCAGCAGCTTAGGTAACGAGCAGTACTTC. It is translated as CASSLGNEQYF.

This chain links TRBV5-1 with TRBJ2-7, with D possibly TRBD2 on 5 matching bases. Trimming cost V 4 bases and J 0 bases, with 14 bases left between them. CDR3 length: 15 residues. Germline V gene lookup returns CDR1 SGHRS and CDR2 YFSETQ. DNA of the CDR3: TGCGCCAGCAGCCCCCAGGACTCGAGCTCCTACGAGCAGTACTTC. Protein: CASSPQDSSSYEQYF.

This clone was seen just once. A much larger clone sits a single nucleotide away, making a read error possible. This rearrangement joins TRBV7-6 to TRBJ1-1; D ambiguous. This CDR3 comprises 13 residues. Germline assignment: CDR1 SGHVS and CDR2 FNYEAQ. The V end lost 0 bases, the J end lost 0 bases, and 2 bases lay between the germline ends. The CDR3 DNA reads TGTGCCAGCAGCTTAGCGATGAACACTGAAGCTTTCTTT. It translates to CASSLAMNTEAFF.

This clone has just a few counts. The chain combines TRBV9 with TRBJ2-1; tentative D call: TRBD2 (6 bases). The CDR3 runs to 17 residues. CDR1 SGDLS and CDR2 YYNGEE come from the germline V gene. Trimming took off 0 bases at V and 0 bases at J, with 13 bases between the two ends. The DNA of the CDR3 is TGTGCCAGCAGCGTAGGGCTTGGGGGGAGCTCCTACAATGAGCAGTTCTTC. This encodes CASSVGLGGSSYNEQFF.

This clone was found a few times. In the same sample, other DNA sequences code for this CDR3. The rearrangement links TRBV5-6 to TRBJ2-5; 10 bases are shared with TRBD1. After removal of 4 bases from V and 4 bases from J, the junction contained 10 bases not matched to a gene. The CDR3 totals 16 residues. Germline V CDR1 and CDR2: SGHDT, YYEEEE. The CDR3 spells CASSPRTGGRGETQYF. CDR3 nucleotides: TGTGCCAGCAGCCCTAGGACAGGGGGGCGAGGAGAGACCCAGTACTTC.

The sample holds a few counts of this clone. The rearrangement joins TRBV30 to TRBJ1-1; the D gene is possibly TRBD1 (6 bases). Germline values: CDR1 GTSNPN, CDR2 SVGIG (reference sequence). Deletions cut 5 bases from V and 1 base from J, with 8 bases between. The CDR3 sequence is 12 residues long. CDR3 in DNA: TGTGCCTGGGGACAGAGGAACACTGAAGCTTTCTTT. It yields the protein CAWGQRNTEAFF. The full variable domain, in which reference TRBV30 and TRBJ1-1 provide the parts outside the CDR3, is SQTIHQWPATLVQPVGSPLSLECTVEGTSNPNLYWYRQAAGRGLQLLFYSVGIGQISSEVPQNLSASRPQDRQFILSSKKLLLSDSGFYLCAWGQRNTEAFFGQGTRLTVV.

This sequence joins TRBV10-1 and TRBJ2-1; TRBD1 agrees at 7 bases. In germline, CDR1 is WNHNN, CDR2 SYGVQD (reference sequence). V lost 4 bases and J lost 6; bases outside the gene matches: 6. The CDR3 consists of 14 residues. In DNA, the CDR3 is TGCGCCAGCAGTGGGACAGGAATGGGCAATGAGCAGTTCTTC. Its protein product is CASSGTGMGNEQFF.

This clone was seen a handful of times. The rearrangement links TRBV4-2 to TRBJ2-3; the D is unclear. Germline assignment: CDR1 LGHNA and CDR2 YNFKEQ. CDR3 length: 14 residues. Trimming stripped 1 base from V and 0 bases from J, with 5 bases between. The CDR3 here is CASSQGRSTDTQYF. The DNA of the CDR3 is TGTGCCAGCAGCCAAGGACGAAGCACAGATACGCAGTATTTT.

CDR3 sequence reads: CASSRDRVTGELFF. As DNA, the CDR3 is TGTGCCAGCAGCCGGGACAGGGTCACCGGGGAGCTGTTTTTT. V and J are TRBV28 and TRBJ2-2; 9 bases match TRBD1. After removal of 6 bases from V and 4 bases from J, the junction contained 3 bases not matched to a gene. Germline values: CDR1 MDHEN, CDR2 SYDVKM. This CDR3 is 14 amino acids long.

The V call is TRBV27, the J call TRBJ2-5; 7 positions match TRBD2. The CDR3 is 15 residues long. Germline assignment: CDR1 MNHEY and CDR2 SMNVEV (reference sequence). Trimming cost V 7 bases and J 3 bases; bases outside gene matches: 11. CDR3 amino acids: CASTPNSGTKETQYF. The CDR3 DNA sequence: TGTGCCAGCACCCCAAACTCCGGGACTAAAGAGACCCAGTACTTC.

The chain joins TRBV5-1 to TRBJ1-1, with a weak D call TRBD1 (5 bases). The germline gives CDR1 SGHRS, CDR2 YFSETQ. Trimming pared 0 bases from V and 3 bases from J, leaving 9 bases between. This CDR3 is 14 amino acids long. The CDR3 sequence: CASSLAGEDTEAFF. The CDR3, as DNA: TGCGCCAGCAGCTTGGCGGGGGAGGACACTGAAGCTTTCTTT. Full variable domain (remainder filled in from reference TRBV5-1 and TRBJ1-1): KAGVTQTPRYLIKTRGQQVTLSCSPISGHRSVSWYQQTPGQGLQFLFEYFSETQRNKGNFPGRFSGRQFSNSRSEMNVSTLELGDSALYLCASSLAGEDTEAFFGQGTRLTVV.

V gene TRBV7-2 combines with J gene TRBJ2-3, with a possible D match to TRBD2 (5 bases). Germline loops: CDR1 SGHTA, CDR2 FQGNSA. The CDR3 has 15 residues. Trimming left V 1 base short and J 6 bases short, with 14 bases between. The DNA for the CDR3 is TGTGCCAGCAGCTTAGATCGAGGGAGAAGGGATACGCAGTATTTT. This sequence encodes CASSLDRGRRDTQYF.

This chain links TRBV2 with TRBJ2-3; TRBD2 agrees at 11 bases. The germline V gene encodes CDR1 SNHLY and CDR2 FYNNEI. The CDR3 runs to 16 residues. V lost 7 bases and J lost 7; bases outside the gene matches: 13. In DNA form, the CDR3 reads TGTGCCAGCACCCTCCGACTAGCGGGGAACCGTAATACGCAGTATTTT. This translates into CASTLRLAGNRNTQYF.

This clone was picked up many times. The chain employs TRBV19 and TRBJ1-1, with D hard to call. V lost 7 bases to trimming and J lost 2 bases, with 14 bases between them. The length of the CDR3 is 14 residues. CDR1 and CDR2 from the germline V gene are LNHDA and SQIVND (reference sequence). As DNA, the CDR3 is TGTGCCAGTATTCTCCACGGGCCTAACACTGAAGCTTTCTTT. It specifies CASILHGPNTEAFF. The full variable domain, its missing parts supplied by reference TRBV19 and TRBJ1-1, is DGGITQSPKYLFRKEGQNVTLSCEQNLNHDAMYWYRQDPGQGLRLIYYSQIVNDFQKGDIAEGYSVSREKKESFPLTVTSAQKNPTAFYLCASILHGPNTEAFFGQGTRLTVV.

The rearrangement uses TRBV12-5 and TRBJ2-1; 11 bases align to TRBD2. J gave up 7 bases and V 0 bases, and 8 bases lay outside the gene matches. This CDR3 has 17 amino acids. CDR1 LGHNT and CDR2 FRNRAP come from the germline V gene. CDR3 in amino acids: CASGLVLGTSGFNEQFF. DNA for the CDR3: TGTGCTAGTGGTTTGGTACTCGGGACTAGCGGTTTTAATGAGCAGTTCTTC. Variable domain in full (rest from reference TRBV12-5 and TRBJ2-1): DARVTQTPRHKVTEMGQEVTMRCQPILGHNTVFWYRQTMMQGLELLAYFRNRAPLDDSGMPKDRFSAEMPDATLATLKIQPSEPRDSAVYFCASGLVLGTSGFNEQFFGPGTRLTVL.